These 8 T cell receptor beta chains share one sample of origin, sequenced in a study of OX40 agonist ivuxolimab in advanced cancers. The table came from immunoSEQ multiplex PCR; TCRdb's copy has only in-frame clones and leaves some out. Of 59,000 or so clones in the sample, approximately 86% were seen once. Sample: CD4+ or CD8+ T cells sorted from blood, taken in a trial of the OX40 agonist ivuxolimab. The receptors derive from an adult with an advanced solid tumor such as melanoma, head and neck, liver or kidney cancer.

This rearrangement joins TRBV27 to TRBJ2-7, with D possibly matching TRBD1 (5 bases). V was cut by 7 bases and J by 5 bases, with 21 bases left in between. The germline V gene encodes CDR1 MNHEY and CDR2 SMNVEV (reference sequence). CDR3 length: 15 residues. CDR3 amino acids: CASTPRGRVSHEQYF. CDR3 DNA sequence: TGTGCCAGCACCCCGCGTGGCAGGGTATCACACGAGCAGTACTTC.

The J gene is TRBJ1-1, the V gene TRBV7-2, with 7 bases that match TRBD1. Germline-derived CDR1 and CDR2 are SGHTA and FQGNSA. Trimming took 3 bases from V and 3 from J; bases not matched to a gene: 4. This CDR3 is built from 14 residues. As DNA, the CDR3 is TGTGCCAGCAGCTTTGGCAGGGGGTACACTGAAGCTTTCTTT. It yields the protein CASSFGRGYTEAFF.

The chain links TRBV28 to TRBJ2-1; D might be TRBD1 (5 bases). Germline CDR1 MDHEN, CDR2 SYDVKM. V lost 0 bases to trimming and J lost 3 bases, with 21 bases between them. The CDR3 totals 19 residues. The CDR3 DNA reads TGTGCCAGCAGTTTATGGGGTACGGCCTCAGGGCCATACTACAATGAGCAGTTCTTC. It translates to CASSLWGTASGPYYNEQFF.

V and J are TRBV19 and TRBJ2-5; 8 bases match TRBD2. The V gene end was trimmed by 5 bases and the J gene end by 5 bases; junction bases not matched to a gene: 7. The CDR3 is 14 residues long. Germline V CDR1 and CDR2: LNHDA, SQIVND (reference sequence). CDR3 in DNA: TGTGCCAGTAGTCCGCGGGGGGCCGGGGAGACCCAGTACTTC. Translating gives CASSPRGAGETQYF.

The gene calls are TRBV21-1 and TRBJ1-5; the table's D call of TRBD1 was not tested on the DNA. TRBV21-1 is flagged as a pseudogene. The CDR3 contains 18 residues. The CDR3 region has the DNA TGTGCCAGCAGCGGGGACAGGGGAAGAAGATTCGGCAATCAGCCCCAGCATTTT. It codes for CASSGDRGRRFGNQPQHF.

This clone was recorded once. The CDR3 region has the DNA TGTGCCAGTAGTATCCCAGGTGCCTCTGGGGCCAACGTCCTGACTTTC. Translating gives CASSIPGASGANVLTF. The genes are TRBV19 and TRBJ2-6; D gene uncertain. Trimming left V 3 bases short and J 0 bases short, with 9 bases between. Germline V gene lookup returns CDR1 LNHDA and CDR2 SQIVND (reference sequence). The CDR3 is 16 residues long.

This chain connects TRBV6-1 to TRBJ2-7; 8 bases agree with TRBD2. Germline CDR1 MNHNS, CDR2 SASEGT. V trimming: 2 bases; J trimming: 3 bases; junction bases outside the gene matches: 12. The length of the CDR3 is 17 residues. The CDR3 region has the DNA TGTGCCAGCAGTGAAAGGGATGGAGCGGGAGTGAGCTACGAGCAGTACTTC. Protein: CASSERDGAGVSYEQYF.

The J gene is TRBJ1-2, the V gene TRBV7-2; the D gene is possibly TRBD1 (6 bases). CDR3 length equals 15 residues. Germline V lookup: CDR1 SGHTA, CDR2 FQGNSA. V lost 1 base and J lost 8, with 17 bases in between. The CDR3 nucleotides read TGTGCCAGCAGCTTAGAGACAGGTCTTACTATAGGCTACACCTTC. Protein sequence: CASSLETGLTIGYTF.